This entry concerns a single TCR beta chain. The target of this receptor is not known. Base quality data are lacking; no much larger clone is found one base away. This sample is part of a study of siplizumab effects on memory and regulatory T cells (dated by TCRdb to 2018 to 2020). About the full investigation: The study looked at the effect of siplizumab, an anti-CD2 antibody, on alloreactive T-cell subsets in allogeneic mixed lymphocyte reactions made from human PBMCs. What the study reported, not specific to this receptor: Because sequences below about 10^-5 frequency were poorly captured, only a minor fraction of alloreactive clones could be mapped to unstimulated subsets. About 80-96% of proliferating CD4+ or CD8+ clones could not be given a naive or memory phenotype. Unstimulated naive T cells appeared more diverse than memory T cells, and naive cells seemed to contribute substantially to the alloresponse. Whether proliferating Tregs from siplizumab cultures were suppressive was not functionally confirmed. The cumulative frequency of alloreactive sequences that could be traced back to unstimulated CD4+ memory T cells was significantly reduced by siplizumab. In reactions with siplizumab, an average of roughly 69% of mappable alloreactive CD4+ clones were Treg-derived, compared with about 27% in control reactions.

The library relied on the immunoSEQ multiplex PCR assay. The deep sequencing platform assayed about 10^5 TCR templates per sample. Genomic DNA extracted from sorted T cells was used for TCRbeta CDR3 sequencing. On the authors' methods: The R programming language was used for clonal analysis of the TCRbeta CDR3 data. Comparing unstimulated samples against CFSE-low samples taken after the reaction was how alloreactive CD4+ and CD8+ clones were defined. Regulatory or non-regulatory origin of alloreactive CD4+ clones was assigned by matching sequences to the sorted unstimulated Treg and non-Treg repertoires. TCRdb stores this immuneACCESS table with in-frame sequences only. Part of the clones is absent; in the studies checked, under half of the shortfall reflects unresolved V genes, and no reason is known for the rest. V, J and clone size reflect that table, while D and trimming were determined from the DNA. Counted in this sample were about 69,000 clones; 88% of them appeared once. The top ten clonotypes cover 1.5% to 2% of the sample.

Sorted unstimulated T cells and proliferating T cells recovered from mixed lymphocyte reactions were subjected to TCRbeta CDR3 sequencing. Fresh whole blood from some ten HLA-typed healthy donors was used as the source from which PBMCs were isolated. To map where alloreactive clones came from, unstimulated CD4+ regulatory T cells were FACS-sorted. Its CDR3 holds 18 amino acids, cysteine through phenylalanine. Only the CDR3 portion is preserved as DNA: 54 bases, with reading frame beginning at the first base. Sequences KGHSH (CDR1) and LQKENI (CDR2) are obtained from the germline V gene. Here V drops 4 bases and J drops 2 bases, and the junction holds 7 bases not matched to any gene.

This receptor was obtained from a human donor in good health. The chain is assembled from TRBV18 and TRBJ2-1; the central 14 bases match TRBD2. Material: Tregs sorted from blood. The DNA is TGTGCCAGCTCACAAGGGACTAGCGGGAGTCGCGCCTACAATGAGCAGTTCTTC. It codes for CASSQGTSGSRAYNEQFF.